The sequence of this T cell receptor beta chain was determined in a study of PD-1 blockade in classical Hodgkin lymphoma. Study-level information: Patients were administered nivolumab (3 mg/kg intravenously) every 2 weeks. Whole-study findings and limits: Newly diagnosed patients were reported to exhibit reduced baseline TCR diversity relative to healthy donors. Newly diagnosed and completely responding patients shared comparable baseline diversity. Individuals who commenced nivolumab within less than 1 year of ASCT were excluded.

The CDR3 is 12 amino acids. The repertoire was sequenced with immunoSEQ multiplex PCR; TCRdb's copy has only in-frame clones and lacks some. Here the sample spans around 25,000 clones, approximately 81% being singletons. With regard to this clone: Its antigen remains unidentified.

Each patient relapsed following autologous stem cell transplantation, and prior brentuximab vedotin exposure differed. The chain is built from TRBV21-1 and TRBJ1-1; the DNA was not used to check the table's D call, TRBD1. TRBV21-1 is termed a pseudogene. This TCR was sampled from a human donor with classical Hodgkin lymphoma. The material was peripheral blood mononuclear cells (PBMCs), obtained before the second cycle of nivolumab. The CDR3 nucleotides read TGTGCCAGCAGCAAGTTGGGCCCTGAAGCTTTCTTT. Its protein product is CASSKLGPEAFF.